This entry is about one TCR beta chain. Its antigen is not yet known. No base quality values were provided; no much bigger clone lies one nucleotide off. From a lookup of the germline V gene, CDR1 and CDR2 are MRHNA and SNTAGT. The germline V and J ends show losses of 8 bases and 5 bases respectively, and no gene match explains 9 bases of the junction. The CDR3 starts with the cysteine, ends with the phenylalanine, and has 13 residues. Only the CDR3 portion is preserved as DNA: 39 bases, with reading frame beginning at the first base. The data stem from a study of T cell changes during pregnancy in multiple sclerosis (dated by TCRdb to between 2019 and 2020). Concerning the study at large: The study examined how the T cell repertoire changed over the course of pregnancy in women with multiple sclerosis.

The method behind the library was the immunoSEQ multiplex PCR assay. Not all clones reach the TCRdb copy of this immuneACCESS table, which keeps in-frame sequences only. Checked studies attribute under half of the gap to unresolved V genes and leave the rest unexplained. The sample table contains tens of thousands of clones; only one count was recorded for around 91% of them. The ten largest account for approximately 0.71% of the sample. The sequence joins TRBV6-4 to TRBJ2-7, and TRBD1 aligns with 7 junction nucleotides. The sample in question was peripheral blood, obtained in the third trimester of pregnancy. This receptor was taken from a female donor in good health, enrolled as a control in a pregnancy study. The CDR3 region has the sequence CASSISQGDEQYF. In nucleotides, the sequence is TGTGCCAGCTCAATAAGTCAGGGGGACGAGCAGTACTTC.